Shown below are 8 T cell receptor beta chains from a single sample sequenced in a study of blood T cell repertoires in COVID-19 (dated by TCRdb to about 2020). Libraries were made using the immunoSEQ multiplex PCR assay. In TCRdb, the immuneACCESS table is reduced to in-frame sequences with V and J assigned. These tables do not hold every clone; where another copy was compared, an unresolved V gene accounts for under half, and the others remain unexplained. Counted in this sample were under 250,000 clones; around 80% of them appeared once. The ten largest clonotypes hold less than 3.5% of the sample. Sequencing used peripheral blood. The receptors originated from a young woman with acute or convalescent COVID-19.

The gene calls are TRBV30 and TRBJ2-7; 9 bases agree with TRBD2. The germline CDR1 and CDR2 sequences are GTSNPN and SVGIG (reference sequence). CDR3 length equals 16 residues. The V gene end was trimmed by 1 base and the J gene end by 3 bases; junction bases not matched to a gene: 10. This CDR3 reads CAWSGLAGRPLYEQYF. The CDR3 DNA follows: TGTGCCTGGAGTGGGCTAGCGGGAAGGCCCCTCTACGAGCAGTACTTC.

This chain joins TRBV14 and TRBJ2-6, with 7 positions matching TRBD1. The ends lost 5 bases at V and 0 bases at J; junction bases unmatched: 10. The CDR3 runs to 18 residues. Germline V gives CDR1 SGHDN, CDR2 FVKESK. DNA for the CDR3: TGTGCCAGCAGCGCAAACAGGGGTAGTGGCTCTGGGGCCAACGTCCTGACTTTC. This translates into CASSANRGSGSGANVLTF.

The CDR3: CASSPGANMNTEAFF. The CDR3 DNA follows: TGTGCCAGCTCACCAGGGGCAAACATGAACACTGAAGCTTTCTTT. The V and J genes are TRBV18 and TRBJ1-1; the D gene is possibly TRBD1 (5 bases). The length of the CDR3 is 15 residues. Germline V gene data show CDR1 as KGHSH and CDR2 as LQKENI. V was cut by 2 bases and J by 0 bases, with 10 bases left in between.

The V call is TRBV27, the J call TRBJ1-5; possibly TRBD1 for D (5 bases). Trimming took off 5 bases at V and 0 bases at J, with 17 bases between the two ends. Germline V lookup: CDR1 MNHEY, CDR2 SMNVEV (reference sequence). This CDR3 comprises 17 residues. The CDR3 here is CASSPYSVTDSNQPQHF. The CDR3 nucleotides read TGTGCCAGCAGTCCCTATTCTGTGACAGATAGCAATCAGCCCCAGCATTTT.

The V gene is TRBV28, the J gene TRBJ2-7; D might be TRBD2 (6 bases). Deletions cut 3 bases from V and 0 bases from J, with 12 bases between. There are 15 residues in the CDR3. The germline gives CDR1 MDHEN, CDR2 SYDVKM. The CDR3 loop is CASSFLRGTSYEQYF. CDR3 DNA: TGTGCCAGCAGTTTTCTTCGCGGGACCTCCTACGAGCAGTACTTC.

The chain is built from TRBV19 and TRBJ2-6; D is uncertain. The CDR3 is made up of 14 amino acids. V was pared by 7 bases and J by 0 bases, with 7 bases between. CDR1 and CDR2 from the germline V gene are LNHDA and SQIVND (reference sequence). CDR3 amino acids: CASIGVSGANVLTF. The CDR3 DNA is TGTGCCAGTATCGGAGTCTCTGGGGCCAACGTCCTGACTTTC.

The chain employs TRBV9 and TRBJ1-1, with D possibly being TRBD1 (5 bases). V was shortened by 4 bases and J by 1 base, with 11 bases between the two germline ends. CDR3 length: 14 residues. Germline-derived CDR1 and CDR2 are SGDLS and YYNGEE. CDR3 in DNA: TGTGCCAGCAGCCCTTGGGGCAAGAACACTGAAGCTTTCTTT. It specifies CASSPWGKNTEAFF. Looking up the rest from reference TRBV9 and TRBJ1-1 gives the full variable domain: DSGVTQTPKHLITATGQRVTLRCSPRSGDLSVYWYQQSLDQGLQFLIQYYNGEERAKGNILERFSAQQFPDLHSELNLSSLELGDSALYFCASSPWGKNTEAFFGQGTRLTVV.

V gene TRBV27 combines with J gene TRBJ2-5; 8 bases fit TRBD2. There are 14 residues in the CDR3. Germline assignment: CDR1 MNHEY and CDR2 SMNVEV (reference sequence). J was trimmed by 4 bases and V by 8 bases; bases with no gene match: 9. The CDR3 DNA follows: TGTGCCAGCGGGAGGCGGGGGGTCCTAGAGACCCAGTACTTC. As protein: CASGRRGVLETQYF.